This T cell receptor beta chain comes out of a study of GPR56 and killer-like receptors on CD4 memory cells (dated by TCRdb to the late 2010s). Looking at the study overall: According to the study's proposal, human CD4+ memory T-cell differentiation and cytokine production potential are marked by the progressive acquisition of KLRB1, KLRG1, GPR56 and then KLRF1. The study described its healthy blood donors as age-matched to the liver disease patients, who had a median age of 68 years.

Before TCRbeta sequencing, fluorescence-activated cell sorting was used to enrich five KLR/GPR56-defined CD4+ populations. To test a linear memory differentiation pathway, the researchers sequenced TCRbeta repertoires from five CD4+ T-cell subsets that were defined by expression of KLRB1, KLRG1, GPR56 and KLRF1. TCR-sequenced cells came from peripheral blood of healthy control individuals, reported as five donors in the TCRbeta analysis figure. Heparinized peripheral blood was collected, and every sample was processed within one hour of being retrieved. To isolate peripheral blood mononuclear cells, blood was diluted 1:2 in PBS and put through Biocoll density gradient centrifugation at room temperature. Before flow sorting, CD4+ T cells were magnetically enriched from freshly isolated PBMCs using anti-CD4 MicroBeads. A BD FACSAria II was used to sort CD4+ T cells enriched from PBMCs of healthy donors according to marker expression. For surface staining, the researchers used Miltenyi Biotec antibodies: anti-KLRB1 clone 191B8, anti-KLRF1 clone 4A4.D10 and anti-KLRG1 clone REA261.

Broader findings and caveats from the paper: TCR repertoire overlap was especially strong between late populations 4 and 5, and population 3 also partly overlapped. Clonal frequency started low in the marker-negative population and rose progressively along the proposed pathway, while TCRbeta diversity decreased accordingly. Rather than covering full repertoires, the diversity and similarity analyses were limited to the 100 most expanded clones in each population. The authors took the finding that clones dominating late populations 4 and 5 were also present in early populations 1 and 2 as evidence for linear differentiation.

CDR1 and CDR2 (SEHNR, FQNEAQ) derive from the germline V gene (reference sequence). The CDR3 numbers 13 residues from cysteine through phenylalanine. Only the protein is on record. The instrument was an Illumina HiSeq 2500. Sequencing libraries were built by amplifying the recombined TCRbeta locus with a previously published PCR protocol. The paper's processing steps were these. Reads whose average quality score was below 30 were removed, and the reads that remained were processed with IMSEQ. Each clonotype was defined by Vbeta gene, Jbeta gene and CDR3 amino acid sequence. The Morisita-Horn index, computed on the top 100 expanded clones, was used to quantify repertoire overlap between populations. Clonal diversity was assessed with Rényi diversity profiles calculated on the top 100 expanded clones. The reads, reprocessed by TCRdb, yield one row per CDR3 protein sequence and no DNA. TCRdb's processing, not the authors', yielded these V and J calls. The sample's clone listing holds about 1,100 distinct CDR3 sequences. Of the sample, around a quarter falls within the top ten clones.

No count is recorded, yet this clonotype rates as medium-sized (0.01 to 0.1%) from its frequency. It has no known antigen specificity. The rearrangement joined TRBV7-9 to TRBJ2-1. Material: memory CD4+ T cells from blood. This sequence originates from a human donor in good health. The CDR3 has the sequence CASSLAGTNEQFF.